This T cell receptor beta chain stems from a study of T-cell reconstitution after alpha-beta-depleted transplantation in children. CDR3 length: 15 amino acids. The V gene end was trimmed by 8 bases and the J gene end by 2 bases; junction bases not matched to a gene: 8. Using unique molecular identifiers, the investigators prepared the TCRbeta library. Using its own MiXCR run on the PCR reads, TCRdb lists one record per CDR3 protein. The sample records roughly 610,000 distinct CDR3 sequences, more than 9% being singletons. This clonotype has more than one count but fewer than ten. The clonotype was recovered from a human donor who donated a stem cell graft to a child with acute myeloid leukemia. The specimen comprised PBMCs from the stem cell graft donor, sampled from the stem cell graft. This chain uses TRBV12-3 or TRBV12-4 with TRBJ1-5; 8 nucleotides agree with TRBD1. The DNA for the CDR3 is TGTGCCAGCGGGTCAGGGGGCCAGGGCAATCAGCCCCAGCATTTT. Protein: CASGSGGQGNQPQHF.